This TCR beta chain was recorded in a study of cytomegalovirus exposure and HLA in healthy donors. The primer mix had 60 Vbeta and 13 Jbeta primers. Using immunoSEQ multiplex PCR, the repertoire was profiled, and TCRdb retains in-frame clones only, with some absent. The table has 150,000 to 200,000 clones, 80% seen once. This clone was recorded many times. Its specificity is unknown. Whole-study results and caveats: In a later analysis, most CMV-associated TCR beta chains appeared HLA-restricted. A later analysis revealed that TCR association rates differed between HLA loci, peaking at DRB1 and bottoming out at HLA-C. In a later analysis, TCR beta V- and J-gene trimming showed a link to a missense DCLRE1C variant.

The receptor's source is a man between 18 and 35 years old in good health and CMV-seropositive. Material: PBMCs.

The CDR3 region is CATEGPPSNQPQHF. The CDR3 DNA reads TGTGCCACCGAGGGTCCCCCTAGCAATCAGCCCCAGCATTTT. This rearrangement joins TRBV28 to TRBJ1-5; unclear D gene. CDR1 is MDHEN and CDR2 is SYDVKM in the germline V gene. Trimming cost V 10 bases and J 0 bases, with 13 bases left between them. There are 14 residues in the CDR3. The full variable domain, with the rest looked up from reference TRBV28 and TRBJ1-5, is DVKVTQSSRYLVKRTGEKVFLECVQDMDHENMFWYRQDPGLGLRLIYFSYDVKMKEKGDIPEGYSVSREKKERFSLILESASTNQTSMYLCATEGPPSNQPQHFGDGTRLSIL.